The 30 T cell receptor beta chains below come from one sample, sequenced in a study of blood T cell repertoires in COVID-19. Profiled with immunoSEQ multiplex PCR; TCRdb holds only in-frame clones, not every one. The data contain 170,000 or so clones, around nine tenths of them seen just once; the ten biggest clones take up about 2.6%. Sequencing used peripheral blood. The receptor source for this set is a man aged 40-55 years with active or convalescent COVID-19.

CDR3 residues: CASSVGGNYGYTF. The CDR3 DNA follows: TGTGCCAGCAGCGTGGGGGGTAACTATGGCTACACCTTC. The chain uses TRBV28 and TRBJ1-2, with a tentative D call TRBD1 (5 bases). This CDR3 spans 13 amino acids. Trimming took off 6 bases at V and 1 base at J, with 9 bases between the two ends. Germline loops: CDR1 MDHEN, CDR2 SYDVKM.

CDR3 sequence: CASSLLGTTEAFF. The CDR3 coding sequence is TGTGCCAGCAGCTTACTAGGGACAACTGAAGCTTTCTTT. The V and J genes are TRBV7-2 and TRBJ1-1; possibly TRBD1 for D (6 bases). Trimming removed 2 bases at V and 5 bases at J, with 9 bases between. The CDR3 loop spans 13 amino acids. Germline CDR1 SGHTA, CDR2 FQGNSA.

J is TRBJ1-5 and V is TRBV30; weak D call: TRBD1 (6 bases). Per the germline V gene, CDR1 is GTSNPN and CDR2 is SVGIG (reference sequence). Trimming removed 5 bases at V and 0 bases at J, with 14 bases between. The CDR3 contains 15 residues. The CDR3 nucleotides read TGTGCCTGGGCCCCGCAGGGGTTTAGCAATCAGCCCCAGCATTTT. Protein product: CAWAPQGFSNQPQHF. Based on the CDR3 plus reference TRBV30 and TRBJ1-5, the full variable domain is SQTIHQWPATLVQPVGSPLSLECTVEGTSNPNLYWYRQAAGRGLQLLFYSVGIGQISSEVPQNLSASRPQDRQFILSSKKLLLSDSGFYLCAWAPQGFSNQPQHFGDGTRLSIL.

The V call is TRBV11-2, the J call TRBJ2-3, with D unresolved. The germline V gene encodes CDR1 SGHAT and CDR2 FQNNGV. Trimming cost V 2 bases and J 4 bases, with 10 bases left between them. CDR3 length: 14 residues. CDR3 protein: CASSLPGLSDTQYF. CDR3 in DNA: TGTGCCAGCAGCTTACCAGGTTTATCAGATACGCAGTATTTT.

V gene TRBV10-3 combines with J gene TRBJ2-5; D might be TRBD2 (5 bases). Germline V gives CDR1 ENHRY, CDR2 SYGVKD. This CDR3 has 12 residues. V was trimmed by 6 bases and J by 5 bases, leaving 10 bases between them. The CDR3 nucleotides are TGTGCCATCAGAGGGAGTGGCGAGACCCAGTACTTC. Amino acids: CAIRGSGETQYF.

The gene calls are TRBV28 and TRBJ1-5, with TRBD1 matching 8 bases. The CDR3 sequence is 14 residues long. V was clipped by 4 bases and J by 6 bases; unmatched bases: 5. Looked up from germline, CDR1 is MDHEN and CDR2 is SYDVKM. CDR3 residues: CASSSAGGGQPQHF. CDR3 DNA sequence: TGTGCCAGCAGTTCAGCAGGGGGCGGTCAGCCCCAGCATTTT.

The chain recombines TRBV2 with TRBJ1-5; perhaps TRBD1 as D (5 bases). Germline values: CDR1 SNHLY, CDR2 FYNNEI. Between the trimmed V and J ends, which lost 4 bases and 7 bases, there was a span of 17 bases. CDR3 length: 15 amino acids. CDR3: CASSVQVGSRQPQHF. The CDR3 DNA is TGTGCCAGCAGTGTACAGGTCGGATCCCGGCAGCCCCAGCATTTT.

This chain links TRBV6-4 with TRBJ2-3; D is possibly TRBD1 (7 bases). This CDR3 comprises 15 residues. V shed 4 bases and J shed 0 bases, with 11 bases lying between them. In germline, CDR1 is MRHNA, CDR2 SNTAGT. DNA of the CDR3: TGTGCCAGCAGTGGCGGGACAGCTAGCACAGATACGCAGTATTTT. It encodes CASSGGTASTDTQYF.

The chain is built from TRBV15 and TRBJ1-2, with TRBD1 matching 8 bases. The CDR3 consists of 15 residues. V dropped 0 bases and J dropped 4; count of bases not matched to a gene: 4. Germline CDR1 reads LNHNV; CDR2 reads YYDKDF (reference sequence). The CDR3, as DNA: TGTGCCACCAGCAGAGATCCAGGACAGGGCTATGGCTACACCTTC. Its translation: CATSRDPGQGYGYTF.

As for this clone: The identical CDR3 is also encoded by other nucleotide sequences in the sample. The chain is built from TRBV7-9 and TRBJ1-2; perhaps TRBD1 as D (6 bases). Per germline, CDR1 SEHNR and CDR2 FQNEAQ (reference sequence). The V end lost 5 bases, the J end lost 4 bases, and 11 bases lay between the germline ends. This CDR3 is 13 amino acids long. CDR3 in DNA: TGTGCCAGCAGCCCGGACAGCTTCTATGGCTACACCTTC. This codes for CASSPDSFYGYTF.

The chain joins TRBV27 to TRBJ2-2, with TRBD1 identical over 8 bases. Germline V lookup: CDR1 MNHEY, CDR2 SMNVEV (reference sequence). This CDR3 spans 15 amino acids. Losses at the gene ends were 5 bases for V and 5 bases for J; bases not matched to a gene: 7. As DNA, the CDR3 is TGTGCCAGCAGTCCCGGACAGGGACTGACCGGGGAGCTGTTTTTT. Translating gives CASSPGQGLTGELFF.

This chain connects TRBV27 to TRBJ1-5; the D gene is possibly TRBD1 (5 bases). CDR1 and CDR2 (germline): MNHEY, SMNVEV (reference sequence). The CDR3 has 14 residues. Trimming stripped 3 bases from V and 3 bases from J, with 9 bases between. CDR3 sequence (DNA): TGTGCCAGCAGTTTGTTCAGGGCCAATCAGCCCCAGCATTTT. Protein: CASSLFRANQPQHF.

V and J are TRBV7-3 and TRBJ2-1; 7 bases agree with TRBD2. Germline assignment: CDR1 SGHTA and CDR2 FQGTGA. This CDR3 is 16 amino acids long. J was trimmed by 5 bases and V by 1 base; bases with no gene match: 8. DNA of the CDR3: TGTGCCAGCAGCTTAAGGGCCACTAGCGTCAACAATGAGCAGTTCTTC. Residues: CASSLRATSVNNEQFF.

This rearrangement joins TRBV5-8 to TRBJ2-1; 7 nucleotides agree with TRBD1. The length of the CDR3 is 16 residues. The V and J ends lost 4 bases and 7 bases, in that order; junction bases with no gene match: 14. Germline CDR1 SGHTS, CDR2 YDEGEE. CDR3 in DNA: TGTGCCAGCAGCACCATTGACAGGGTACGGGTAAATGAGCAGTTCTTC. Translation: CASSTIDRVRVNEQFF. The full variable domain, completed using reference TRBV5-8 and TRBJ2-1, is EAGVTQSPTHLIKTRGQQATLRCSPISGHTSVYWYQQALGLGLQFLLWYDEGEERNRGNFPPRFSGRQFPNYSSELNVNALELEDSALYLCASSTIDRVRVNEQFFGPGTRLTVL.

The CDR3 DNA reads TGTGCCAGCAGCCAGACTGCGGGTACAGATACGCAGTATTTT. This sequence encodes CASSQTAGTDTQYF. The V call is TRBV11-1, the J call TRBJ2-3, with TRBD2 as a possible D gene (5 bases). The CDR3 contains 14 residues. The germline CDR1 and CDR2 sequences are SGHAT and FQDESV (reference sequence). Trimming pared 5 bases from V and 3 bases from J, leaving 12 bases between.

The CDR3 loop is CASSSRVSTDTQYF. The CDR3, as DNA: TGTGCCAGCAGCTCGAGGGTTAGCACAGATACGCAGTATTTT. This chain connects TRBV11-3 to TRBJ2-3; possibly TRBD2 for D (5 bases). Trimming pared 4 bases from V and 0 bases from J, leaving 8 bases between. Germline values: CDR1 SGHNT, CDR2 YENEEA. There are 14 residues in the CDR3.

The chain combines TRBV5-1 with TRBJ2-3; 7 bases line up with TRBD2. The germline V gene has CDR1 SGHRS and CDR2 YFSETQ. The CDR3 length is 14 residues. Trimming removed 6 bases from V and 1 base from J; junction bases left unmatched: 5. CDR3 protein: CASNALAGTDTQYF. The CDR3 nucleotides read TGCGCCAGCAACGCGCTAGCGGGCACAGATACGCAGTATTTT.

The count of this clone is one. CDR3 region: CASRPGYHSHEQFF. The CDR3 bases are TGTGCCAGCAGGCCCGGATATCACAGTCATGAGCAGTTCTTC. V gene TRBV11-3 combines with J gene TRBJ2-1; no clear D gene. The germline V gene has CDR1 SGHNT and CDR2 YENEEA. Trimming removed 6 bases at V and 8 bases at J, with 17 bases between. There are 14 residues in the CDR3.

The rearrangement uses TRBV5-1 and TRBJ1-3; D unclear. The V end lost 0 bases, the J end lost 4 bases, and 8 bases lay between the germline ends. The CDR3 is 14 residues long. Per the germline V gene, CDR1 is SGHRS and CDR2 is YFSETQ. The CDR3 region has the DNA TGCGCCAGCAGCTTGGCCGGTCTCGGAAACACCATATATTTT. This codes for CASSLAGLGNTIYF.

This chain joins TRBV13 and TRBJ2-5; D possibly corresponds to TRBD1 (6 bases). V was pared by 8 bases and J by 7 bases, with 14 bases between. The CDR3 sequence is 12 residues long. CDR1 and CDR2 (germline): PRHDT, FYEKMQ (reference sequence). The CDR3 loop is CASEGVQGTQYF. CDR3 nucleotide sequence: TGTGCCAGCGAGGGGGTCCAGGGGACCCAGTACTTC.

This CDR3 is CASSHSRGGSYNEQFF. The DNA for the CDR3 is TGTGCCAGCAGCCACTCCCGAGGAGGCTCCTACAATGAGCAGTTCTTC. The V call is TRBV3-1 (or the pseudogene TRBV3-2), the J call TRBJ2-1, with D possibly matching TRBD2 (5 bases). Germline assignment: CDR1 LGHDT and CDR2 YNNKEL (reference sequence). V was cut by 3 bases and J by 0 bases, with 12 bases left in between. This CDR3 has 16 amino acids.

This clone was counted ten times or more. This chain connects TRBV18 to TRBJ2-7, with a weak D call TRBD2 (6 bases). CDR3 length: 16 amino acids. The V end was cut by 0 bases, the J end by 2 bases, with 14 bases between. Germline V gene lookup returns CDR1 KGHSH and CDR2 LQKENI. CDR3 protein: CASSPPLGGSPYEQYF. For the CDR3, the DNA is TGTGCCAGCTCACCACCGCTGGGAGGTTCCCCCTACGAGCAGTACTTC.

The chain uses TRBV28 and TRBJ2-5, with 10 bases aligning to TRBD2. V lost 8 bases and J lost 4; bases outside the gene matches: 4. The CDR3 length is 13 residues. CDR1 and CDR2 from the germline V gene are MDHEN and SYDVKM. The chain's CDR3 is CASGAGGRETQYF. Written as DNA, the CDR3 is TGTGCCAGCGGAGCGGGGGGGCGAGAGACCCAGTACTTC.

CDR3 amino acids: CASSLAGALEQFF. CDR3 coding DNA: TGTGCCAGCAGCTTAGCAGGGGCGCTTGAGCAGTTCTTC. The chain employs TRBV7-3 and TRBJ2-1, with a possible D match to TRBD1 (6 bases). The CDR3 has 13 amino acids. Between the trimmed V and J ends, which lost 2 bases and 9 bases, there was a span of 11 bases. Looked up from germline, CDR1 is SGHTA and CDR2 is FQGTGA.

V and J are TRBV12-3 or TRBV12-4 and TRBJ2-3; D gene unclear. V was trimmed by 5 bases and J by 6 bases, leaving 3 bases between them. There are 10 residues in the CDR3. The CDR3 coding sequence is TGTGCCAGCAGTCCGGATACGCAGTATTTT. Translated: CASSPDTQYF.

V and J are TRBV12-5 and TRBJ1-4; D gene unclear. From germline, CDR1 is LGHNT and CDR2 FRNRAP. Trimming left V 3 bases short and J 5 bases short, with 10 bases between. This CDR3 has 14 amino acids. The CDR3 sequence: CASGFSGLNEKLFF. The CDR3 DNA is TGTGCTAGTGGTTTCTCGGGGTTGAATGAAAAACTGTTTTTT.

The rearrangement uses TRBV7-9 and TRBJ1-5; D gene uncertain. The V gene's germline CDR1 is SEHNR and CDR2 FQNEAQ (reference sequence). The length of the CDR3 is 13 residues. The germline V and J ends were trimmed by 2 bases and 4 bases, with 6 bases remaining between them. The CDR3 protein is CASSLTSNQPQHF. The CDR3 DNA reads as TGTGCCAGCAGCTTAACATCAAATCAGCCCCAGCATTTT.

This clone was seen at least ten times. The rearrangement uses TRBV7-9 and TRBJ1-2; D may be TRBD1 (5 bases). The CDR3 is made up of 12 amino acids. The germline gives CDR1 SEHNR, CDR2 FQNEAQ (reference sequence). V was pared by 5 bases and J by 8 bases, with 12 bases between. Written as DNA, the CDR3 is TGTGCCAGCAGCGACAGTCTGGGCGGCTACACCTTC. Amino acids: CASSDSLGGYTF.

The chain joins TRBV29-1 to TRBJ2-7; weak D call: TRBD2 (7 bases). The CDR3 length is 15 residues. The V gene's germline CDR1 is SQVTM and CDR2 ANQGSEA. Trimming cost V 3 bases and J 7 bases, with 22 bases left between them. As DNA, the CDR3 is TGCAGCGTTGACGGGGAGGGGGGGAGGCATCTAGAGCAGTACTTC. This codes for CSVDGEGGRHLEQYF.

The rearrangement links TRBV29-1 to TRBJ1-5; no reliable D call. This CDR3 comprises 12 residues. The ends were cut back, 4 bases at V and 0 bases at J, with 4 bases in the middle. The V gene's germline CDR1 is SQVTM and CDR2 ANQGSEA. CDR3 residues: CSVGSSNQPQHF. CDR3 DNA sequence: TGCAGCGTTGGGAGTAGCAATCAGCCCCAGCATTTT.